The clone carrying this T cell receptor (beta chain) showed up many times. Its antigen is currently unknown. With 4 bases removed from V and 3 bases from J, the gap between germline ends came to 13 bases. This CDR3 is built from 14 residues. The germline CDR1 and CDR2 sequences are GTSNPN and SVGIG (reference sequence). Reverse transcribed after extraction, RNA yielded cDNA as the sequencing template. The method was immunoSEQ multiplex PCR; TCRdb's version includes in-frame clones alone and lacks a portion of them. This table holds around 210,000 clones, 56% found once. This sample is drawn from a study of CD8+ T cells in alopecia areata. Sorting of CD4+ and CD8+ T cells was performed on PBMCs. Study results and caveats: Possibly because of HLA-related factors, TCR sharing was less clear across patients than in mice. Lesional tissue from the scalp (especially in alopecia totalis/universalis) showed higher clonality than normal scalp. Sequencing of scalp tissue also captures the resident alphabeta T cells of normal skin.

This clonotype was obtained from a human donor in good health. Sequencing used CD8+ T cells sorted from blood. The chain combines TRBV30 with TRBJ2-4; D may be TRBD2 (5 bases). The DNA of the CDR3 is TGTGCCTGGACCGGTCCCGGGGACAAAAACATTCAGTACTTC. Encoded protein: CAWTGPGDKNIQYF.